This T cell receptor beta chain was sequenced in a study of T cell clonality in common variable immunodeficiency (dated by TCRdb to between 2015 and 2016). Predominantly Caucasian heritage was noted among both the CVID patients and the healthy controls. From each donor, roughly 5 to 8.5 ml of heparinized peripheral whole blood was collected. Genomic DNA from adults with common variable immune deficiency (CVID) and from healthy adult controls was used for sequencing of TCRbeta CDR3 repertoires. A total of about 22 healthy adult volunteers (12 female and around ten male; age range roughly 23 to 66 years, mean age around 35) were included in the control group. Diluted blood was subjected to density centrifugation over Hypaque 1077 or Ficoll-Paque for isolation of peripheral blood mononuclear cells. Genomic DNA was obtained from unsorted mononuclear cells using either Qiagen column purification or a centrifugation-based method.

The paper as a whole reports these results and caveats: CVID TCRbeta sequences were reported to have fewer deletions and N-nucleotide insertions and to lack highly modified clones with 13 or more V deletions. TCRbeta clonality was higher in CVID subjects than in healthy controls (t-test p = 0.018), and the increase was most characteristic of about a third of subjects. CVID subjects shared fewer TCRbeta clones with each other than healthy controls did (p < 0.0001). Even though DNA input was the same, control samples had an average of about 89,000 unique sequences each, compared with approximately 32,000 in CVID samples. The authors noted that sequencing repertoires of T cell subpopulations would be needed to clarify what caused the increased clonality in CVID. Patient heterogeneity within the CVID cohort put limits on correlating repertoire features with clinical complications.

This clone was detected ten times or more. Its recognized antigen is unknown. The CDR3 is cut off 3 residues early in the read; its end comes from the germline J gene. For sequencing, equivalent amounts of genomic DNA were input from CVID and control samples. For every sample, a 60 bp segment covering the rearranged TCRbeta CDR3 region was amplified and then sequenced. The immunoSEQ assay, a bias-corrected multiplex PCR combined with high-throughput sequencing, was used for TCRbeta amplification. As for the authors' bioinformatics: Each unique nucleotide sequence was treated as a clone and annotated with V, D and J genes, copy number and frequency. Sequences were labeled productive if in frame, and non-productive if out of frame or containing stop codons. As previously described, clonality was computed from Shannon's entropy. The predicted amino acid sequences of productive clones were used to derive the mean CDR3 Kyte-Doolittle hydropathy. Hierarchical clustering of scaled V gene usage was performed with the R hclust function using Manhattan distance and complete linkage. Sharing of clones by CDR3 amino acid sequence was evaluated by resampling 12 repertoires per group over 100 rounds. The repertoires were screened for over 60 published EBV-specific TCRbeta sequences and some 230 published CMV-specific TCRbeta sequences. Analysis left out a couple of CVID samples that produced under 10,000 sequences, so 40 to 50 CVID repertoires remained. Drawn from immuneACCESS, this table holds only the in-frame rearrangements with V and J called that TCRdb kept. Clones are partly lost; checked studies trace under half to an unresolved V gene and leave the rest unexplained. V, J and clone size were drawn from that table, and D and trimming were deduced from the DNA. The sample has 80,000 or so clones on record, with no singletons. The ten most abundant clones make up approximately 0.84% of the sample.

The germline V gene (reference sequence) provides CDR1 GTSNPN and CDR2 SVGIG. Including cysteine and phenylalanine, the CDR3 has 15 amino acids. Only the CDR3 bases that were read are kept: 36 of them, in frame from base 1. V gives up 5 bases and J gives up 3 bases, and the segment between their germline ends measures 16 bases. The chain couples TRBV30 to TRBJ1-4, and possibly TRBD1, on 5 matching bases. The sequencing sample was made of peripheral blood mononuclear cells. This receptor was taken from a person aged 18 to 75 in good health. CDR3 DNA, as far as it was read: TGTGCCTGGGCTCCGGTGGACATGGCTAATGAAAAA. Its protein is CAWAPVDMANEK. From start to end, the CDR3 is CAWAPVDMANEKLFF.